This T cell receptor beta chain is from a study of blood T cell repertoires in COVID-19. Individuals in the exposed group had encountered a COVID-19 case within 2 weeks preceding study entry. The data were produced by immunoSEQ multiplex PCR, yet TCRdb's version contains in-frame clones alone and is incomplete. The sample records some 300,000 clones, roughly nine tenths being singletons. Trimming took 4 bases from V and 2 from J, leaving 15 bases between them. The CDR3 extends over 15 amino acids. CDR1 and CDR2 (germline): MDHEN, SYDVKM. Source material: PBMCs or T cells enriched from blood (not recorded which). The chain joins TRBV28 to TRBJ2-7, with TRBD2 as a possible D gene (7 bases). The sequence was collected from a woman between 50 and 59 years old who had been exposed to COVID-19. CDR3 amino acids: CASSSGQGRAYEQYF. In DNA form, the CDR3 reads TGTGCCAGCAGTTCGGGTCAGGGGAGGGCCTACGAGCAGTACTTC.